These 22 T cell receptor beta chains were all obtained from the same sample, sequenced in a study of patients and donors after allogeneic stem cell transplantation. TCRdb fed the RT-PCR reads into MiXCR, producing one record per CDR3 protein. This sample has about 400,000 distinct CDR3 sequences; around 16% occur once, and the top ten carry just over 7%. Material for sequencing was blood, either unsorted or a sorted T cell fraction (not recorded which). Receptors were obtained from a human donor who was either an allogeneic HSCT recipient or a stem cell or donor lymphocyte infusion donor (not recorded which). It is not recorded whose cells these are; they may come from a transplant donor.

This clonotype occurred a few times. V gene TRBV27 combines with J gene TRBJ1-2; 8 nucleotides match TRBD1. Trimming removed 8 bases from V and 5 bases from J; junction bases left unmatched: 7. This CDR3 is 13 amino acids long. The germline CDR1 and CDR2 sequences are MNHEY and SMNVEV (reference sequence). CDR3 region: CASLSGGGYGYTF. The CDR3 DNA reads TGTGCCAGCCTTTCAGGGGGCGGTTATGGCTACACCTTC.

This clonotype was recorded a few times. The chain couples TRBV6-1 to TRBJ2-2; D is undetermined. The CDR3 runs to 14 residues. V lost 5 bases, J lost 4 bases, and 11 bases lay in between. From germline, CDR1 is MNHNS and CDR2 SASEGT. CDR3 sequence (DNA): TGTGCCAGCAGTCCCCGATCGGGCACCGGGGAGCTGTTTTTT. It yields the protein CASSPRSGTGELFF.

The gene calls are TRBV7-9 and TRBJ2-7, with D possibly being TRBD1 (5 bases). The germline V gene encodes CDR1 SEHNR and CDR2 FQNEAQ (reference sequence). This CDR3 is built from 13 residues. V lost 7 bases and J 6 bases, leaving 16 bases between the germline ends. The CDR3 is CASTQGGLLEQYF. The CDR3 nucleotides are TGTGCCAGCACCCAGGGTGGGTTACTCGAGCAGTACTTC.

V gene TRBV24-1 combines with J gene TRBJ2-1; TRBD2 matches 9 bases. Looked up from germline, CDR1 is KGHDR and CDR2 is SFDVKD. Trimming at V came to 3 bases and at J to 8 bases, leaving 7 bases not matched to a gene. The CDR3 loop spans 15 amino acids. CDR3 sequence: CATSDAGLAGDEQFF. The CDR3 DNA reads TGTGCCACCAGTGATGCGGGACTAGCCGGGGATGAGCAGTTCTTC.

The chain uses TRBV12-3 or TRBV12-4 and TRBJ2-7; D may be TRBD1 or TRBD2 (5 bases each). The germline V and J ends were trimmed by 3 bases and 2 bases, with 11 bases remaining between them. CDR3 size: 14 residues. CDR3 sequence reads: CASSLNLGAYEQYF. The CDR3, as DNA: TGTGCCAGCAGTTTGAACTTGGGGGCCTACGAGCAGTACTTC.

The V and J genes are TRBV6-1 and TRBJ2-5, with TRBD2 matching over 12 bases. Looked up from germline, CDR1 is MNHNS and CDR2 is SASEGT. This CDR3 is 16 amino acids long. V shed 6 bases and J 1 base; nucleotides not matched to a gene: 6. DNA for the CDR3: TGTGCCAGCAGGAATGGACTAGCGGGGCTCCAAGAGACCCAGTACTTC. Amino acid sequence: CASRNGLAGLQETQYF.

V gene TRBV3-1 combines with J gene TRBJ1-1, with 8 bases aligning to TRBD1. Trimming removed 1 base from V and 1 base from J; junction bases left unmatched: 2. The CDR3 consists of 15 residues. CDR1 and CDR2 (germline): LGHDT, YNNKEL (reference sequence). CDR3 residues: CASSQGDRRNTEAFF. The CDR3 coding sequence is TGTGCCAGCAGCCAAGGGGACAGGAGGAACACTGAAGCTTTCTTT.

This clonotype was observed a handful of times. CDR3 bases: TGCAGTGCTAGGGAGACAGCTTATTCACCCCTCCACTTT. Translated, it gives CSARETAYSPLHF. The genes are TRBV20-1 and TRBJ1-6; a possible D gene is TRBD1 (5 bases). The CDR3 length is 13 residues. Germline V gives CDR1 DFQATT, CDR2 SNEGSKA (reference sequence). The germline V and J ends were trimmed by 3 bases and 8 bases, with 11 bases remaining between them.

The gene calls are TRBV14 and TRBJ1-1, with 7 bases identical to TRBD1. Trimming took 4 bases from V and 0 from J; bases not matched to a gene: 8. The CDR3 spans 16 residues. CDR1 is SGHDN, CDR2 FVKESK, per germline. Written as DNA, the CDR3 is TGTGCCAGCAGCCGGTTGACAGGGTACATGAACACTGAAGCTTTCTTT. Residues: CASSRLTGYMNTEAFF.

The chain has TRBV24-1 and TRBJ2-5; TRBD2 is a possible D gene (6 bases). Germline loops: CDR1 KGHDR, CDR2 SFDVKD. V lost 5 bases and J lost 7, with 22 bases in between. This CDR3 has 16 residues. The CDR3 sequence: CATSAGTSRLGGTQYF. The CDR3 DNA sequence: TGTGCCACCAGTGCCGGTACTAGCCGCCTCGGGGGGACCCAGTACTTC.

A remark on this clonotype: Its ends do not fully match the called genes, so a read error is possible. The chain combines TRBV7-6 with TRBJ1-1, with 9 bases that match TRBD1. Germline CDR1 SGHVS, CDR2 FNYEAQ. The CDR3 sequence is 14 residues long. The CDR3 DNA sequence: TGTGCCAGCAGCATGACAGGGGGTGGCACTGTAGCTTTCTTT. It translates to CASSMTGGGTVAFF. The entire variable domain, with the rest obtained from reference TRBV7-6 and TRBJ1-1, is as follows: GAGVSQSPRYKVTKRGQDVALRCDPISGHVSLYWYRQALGQGPEFLTYFNYEAQQDKSGLPNDRFSAERPEGSISTLTIQRTEQRDSAMYRCASSMTGGGTVAFFGQGTRLTVV.

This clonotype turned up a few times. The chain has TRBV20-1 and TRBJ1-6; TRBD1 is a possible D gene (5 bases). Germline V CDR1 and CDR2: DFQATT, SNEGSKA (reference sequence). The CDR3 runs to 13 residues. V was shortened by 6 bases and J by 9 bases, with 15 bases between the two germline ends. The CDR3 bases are TGCAGTGCCCGAGGGGTACCCCCTTCACCCCTCCACTTT. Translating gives CSARGVPPSPLHF.

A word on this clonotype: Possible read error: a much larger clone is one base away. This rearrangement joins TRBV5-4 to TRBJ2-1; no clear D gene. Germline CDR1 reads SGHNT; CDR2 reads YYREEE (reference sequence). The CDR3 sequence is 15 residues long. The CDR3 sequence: CASIRAAGSYNERFF. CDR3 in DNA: TGTGCCAGCATCCGTGCAGCCGGCTCCTACAATGAGCGGTTCTTC.

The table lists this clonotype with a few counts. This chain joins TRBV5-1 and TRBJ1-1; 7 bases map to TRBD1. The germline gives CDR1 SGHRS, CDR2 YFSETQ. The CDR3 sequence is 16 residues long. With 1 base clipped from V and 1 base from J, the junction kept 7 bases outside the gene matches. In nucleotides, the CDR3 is TGCGCCAGCAGCTTGACCAGACAGGGAACGAACACTGAAGCTTTCTTT. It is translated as CASSLTRQGTNTEAFF.

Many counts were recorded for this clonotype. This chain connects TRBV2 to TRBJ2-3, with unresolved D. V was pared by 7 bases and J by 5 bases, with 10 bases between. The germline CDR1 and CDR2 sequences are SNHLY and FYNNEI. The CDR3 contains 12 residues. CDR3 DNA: TGTGCCAGCAACGGAGCCGGAGATACGCAGTATTTT. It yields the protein CASNGAGDTQYF.

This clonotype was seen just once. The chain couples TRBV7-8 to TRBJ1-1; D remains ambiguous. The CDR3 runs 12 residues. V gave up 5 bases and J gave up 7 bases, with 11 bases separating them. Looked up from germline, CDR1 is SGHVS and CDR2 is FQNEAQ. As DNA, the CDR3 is TGTGCCAGCAGCACCTGGACTAGTGAAGCTTTCTTT. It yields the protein CASSTWTSEAFF.

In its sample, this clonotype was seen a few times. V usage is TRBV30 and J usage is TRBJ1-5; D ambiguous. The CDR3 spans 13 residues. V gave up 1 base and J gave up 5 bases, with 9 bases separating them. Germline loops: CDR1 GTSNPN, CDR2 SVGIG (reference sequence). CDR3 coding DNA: TGTGCCTGGAGTGCCGGGTTTTATCAGCCCCAGCATTTT. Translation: CAWSAGFYQPQHF.

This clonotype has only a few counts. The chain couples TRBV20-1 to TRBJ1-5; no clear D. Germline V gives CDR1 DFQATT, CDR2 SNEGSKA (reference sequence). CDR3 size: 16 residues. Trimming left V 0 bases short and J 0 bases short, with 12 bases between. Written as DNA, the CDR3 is TGCAGTGCTAGAGATCTGAGGGTTTATAGCAATCAGCCCCAGCATTTT. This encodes CSARDLRVYSNQPQHF.

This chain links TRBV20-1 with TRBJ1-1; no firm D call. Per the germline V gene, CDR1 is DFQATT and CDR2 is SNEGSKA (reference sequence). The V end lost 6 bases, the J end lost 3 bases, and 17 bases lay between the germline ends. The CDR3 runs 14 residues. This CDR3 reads CSAPHGITHTEAFF. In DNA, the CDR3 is TGCAGTGCCCCCCACGGGATCACGCACACTGAAGCTTTCTTT.

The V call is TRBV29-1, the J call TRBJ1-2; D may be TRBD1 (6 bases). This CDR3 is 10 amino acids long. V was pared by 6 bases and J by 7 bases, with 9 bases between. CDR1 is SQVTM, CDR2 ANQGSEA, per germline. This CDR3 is CSVDSGGYTF. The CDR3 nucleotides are TGCAGCGTGGACAGCGGTGGCTACACCTTC.

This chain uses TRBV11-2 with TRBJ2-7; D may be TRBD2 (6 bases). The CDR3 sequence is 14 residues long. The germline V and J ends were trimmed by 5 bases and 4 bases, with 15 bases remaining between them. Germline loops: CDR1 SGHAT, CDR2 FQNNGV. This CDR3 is CASSPVAEPYEQYF. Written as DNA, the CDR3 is TGTGCCAGCAGCCCGGTAGCGGAACCTTACGAGCAGTACTTC.

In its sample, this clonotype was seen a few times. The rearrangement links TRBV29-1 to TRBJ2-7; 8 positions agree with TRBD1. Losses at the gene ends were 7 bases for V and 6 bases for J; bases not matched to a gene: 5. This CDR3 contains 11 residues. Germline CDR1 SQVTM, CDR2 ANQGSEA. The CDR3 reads CSAGQGPEQYF. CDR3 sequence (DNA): TGCAGCGCAGGACAGGGTCCCGAGCAGTACTTC.